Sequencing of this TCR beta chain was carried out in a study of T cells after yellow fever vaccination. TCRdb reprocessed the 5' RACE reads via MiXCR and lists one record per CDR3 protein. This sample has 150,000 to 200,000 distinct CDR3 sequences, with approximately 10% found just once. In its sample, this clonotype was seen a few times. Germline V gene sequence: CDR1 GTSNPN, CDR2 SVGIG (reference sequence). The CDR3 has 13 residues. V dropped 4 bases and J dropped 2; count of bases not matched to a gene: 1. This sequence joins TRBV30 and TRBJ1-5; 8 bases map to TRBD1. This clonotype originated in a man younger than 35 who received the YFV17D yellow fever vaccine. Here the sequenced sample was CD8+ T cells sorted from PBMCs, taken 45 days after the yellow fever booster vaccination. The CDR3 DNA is TGTGCCTGGATGGGACAGGGCAATCAGCCCCAGCATTTT. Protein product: CAWMGQGNQPQHF.